This TCR beta chain was sequenced for a study of T cells in Graves' hyperthyroidism and ophthalmopathy. Study background: Once the initial diagnosis was made, peripheral blood was obtained before any treatment.

Authors of the study amplified TCR beta CDR3 regions from RNA transcripts. During a first-round RT-PCR of the TCR CDR3, the HTBI primer set was used. Using its own MiXCR run on the multiplex PCR reads, TCRdb lists one record per CDR3 protein. The sample records approximately 520,000 distinct CDR3 sequences, approximately 24% being singletons. About this clonotype itself: Antigen specificity is unknown.

Diagnosing involved the use of clinical symptoms, serum thyroxine and TRAb, thyroid ultrasound and orbital computed tomography. This CDR3 is 14 amino acids long. Looked up from germline, CDR1 is MNHNS and CDR2 is SASEGT. The ends lost 8 bases at V and 4 bases at J; junction bases unmatched: 7. Findings and caveats of the study: Appearing also in blood were most of the thyroid clonotypes expanded above 0.001.

What was sequenced was blood. The TCR comes from a woman aged 30 to 39 with Graves' ophthalmopathy. The chain joins TRBV6-1 to TRBJ1-1; TRBD1 aligns across 10 bases. The CDR3 region has the DNA TGTGCCAGCTCCGGGACAGGGGAGGGCACTGAAGCTTTCTTT. Amino acids: CASSGTGEGTEAFF.